This T cell receptor beta chain was sequenced in a study of CD8 T cells in Susac syndrome (dated by TCRdb to the late 2010s). Background on the whole study: Among the Susac syndrome patients who were sequenced, clinically active disease was present in five or six and clinical remission was observed in roughly eight. Whether CD8+ T cell activation and differentiation in Susac syndrome was antigen driven was tested using repertoire sequencing. At blood withdrawal, Susac syndrome patients were either therapy-naive, taking corticosteroids (in some cases with IVIg as well), or taking IVIg alone.

CDR1 DFQATT and CDR2 SNEGSKA are derived from the germline V gene (reference sequence). The CDR3 contains 16 residues, cysteine and phenylalanine counted. This entry keeps only the CDR3 DNA: 48 bases, framed from base 1. Relative to germline, V is missing 3 bases and J is missing 4 bases, with 12 bases of the junction outside any gene match. Peripheral blood CD8+ and CD4+ T cells from healthy donors, Susac syndrome patients and multiple sclerosis patients were profiled by high-throughput TCR beta sequencing. Susac syndrome patients met recently defined diagnostic criteria for definite or probable disease. CD8+ TEMRA cells were enriched by FACS, while bulk CD8+ and CD4+ T cells were purified by magnetic negative isolation. Blood was collected in EDTA tubes and processed within 24 hours, with PBMCs isolated through density gradient centrifugation. PBMCs intended for TCR sequencing were frozen in liquid nitrogen and were later thawed in a 37 degrees C water bath. The sorted or isolated CD4+, CD8+ and CD8+ TEMRA cells reached a purity of at least 90%.

General study outcomes and caveats: The number of individuals in the TCR sequencing and HLA analysis was acknowledged as relatively small. No clonal expansion was detected in the CD4+ T cell repertoire of Susac syndrome patients.

In regard to this clonotype: Its antigen is currently not known. No much larger clone is present one base from it, and per-base qualities are unavailable.

RNA was extracted with the RNeasy kit and roughly 0.5 to 1 ug was reverse transcribed using random hexamers. The immunoSEQ multiplex PCR assay, covering 54 Vbeta and 13 Jbeta segments, was used to amplify TCR beta CDR3 regions. PCR amplification bias was corrected by using a synthetic template baseline for primer optimization and computational correction. In the source study's methods: Reads were assigned to V, D and J genes according to IMGT and analyzed in immunoSEQ Analyzer, with only productive sequences retained. To calculate clonality, Shannon entropy was normalized by log2 of the number of productive unique sequences and then subtracted from one. Public and private clones were assessed among the 100 most prevalent clones of each patient and control. Susac-specific clones were defined as absent from healthy and MS cohorts, over a thousand published viral clones and other ImmuneACCESS disease sequences. TCRdb ran its own pipeline on the public reads, namely fastp trimming at Q25 and MiXCR clone calling, and kept in-frame beta chains. Entries that share a CDR3 protein sequence are merged under the most common genes and DNA. These V and J calls originate from TCRdb's pipeline instead of the authors' own analysis. The sample yields roughly 250,000 distinct CDR3 sequences; almost 97% were counted once. Approximately 0.094% of the sample is held by the ten biggest clonotypes.

The TCR was taken from a human donor with Susac syndrome. Material: CD4+ T cells from PBMCs. The chain is made from TRBV20-1 and TRBJ1-1; 9 middle bases align to TRBD1. The nucleotides read TGCAGTGCTAGGCCGGCCCTGGACAGGGGAGGCACTGAAGCTTTCTTT. It codes for CSARPALDRGGTEAFF.